Below, 2 T cell receptor beta chains from the same sample are listed, as sequenced in a study of identical twins. From the 5' RACE reads, TCRdb called clonotypes with MiXCR, one entry per CDR3 protein. Among about 890,000 distinct CDR3 sequences listed, about 12% were seen once. In addition, the sample was reused for a study of yellow fever vaccine responses in identical twins.

The sample taken for sequencing was PBMCs. These receptors originate from a woman between 18 and 30 years old in good health.

The chain uses TRBV10-1 and TRBJ2-3; a possible D gene is TRBD1 (5 bases). V lost 2 bases and J 5 bases, leaving 17 bases between the germline ends. CDR1 and CDR2 (germline): WNHNN, SYGVQD (reference sequence). The CDR3 has 16 residues. Here the CDR3 DNA reads TGCGCCAGCAGTGAGCAGTGGGGCAGGGAACGAGATACGCAGTATTTT. The encoded protein is CASSEQWGRERDTQYF.

This clonotype showed up just a few times. J is TRBJ1-1 and V is TRBV7-9, with a tentative D call TRBD1 (5 bases). Germline values: CDR1 SEHNR, CDR2 FQNEAQ (reference sequence). V lost 2 bases to trimming and J lost 3 bases, with 13 bases between them. The CDR3 is 15 residues long. CDR3 nucleotides: TGTGCCAGCAGCTTAAATCCAGGGCGAGACACTGAAGCTTTCTTT. Its protein product is CASSLNPGRDTEAFF.